This T cell receptor beta chain came from a study of cytomegalovirus exposure and HLA in healthy donors. Method: immunoSEQ multiplex PCR; TCRdb's copy keeps in-frame clones and lacks some. The sample lists about 60,000 clones, under 95% occurring once. Notes on this clone: What it recognizes is unknown.

Study-level results: A later analysis found first-cohort TCR clusters tended to co-occur in the approximately 120 validation repertoires. In vitro assays verified that a few CMV-associated chains recognized CMV antigens specifically. High specificity and sensitivity for cytomegalovirus status were reported for the classifier.

Separation from the 666-subject first cohort characterized the 120-subject validation cohort, to which the donors belonged. From germline, CDR1 is LGHNA and CDR2 YSLEER. Unmatched junction bases numbered 5, after V lost 0 bases and J lost 7 bases. The CDR3 length is 16 residues. The chain has TRBV4-3 and TRBJ2-1; the match to TRBD2 covers 11 bases. The clonotype was recovered from a man aged 18-30 years in good health and CMV-seronegative. Sample: PBMCs. Here the CDR3 reads CASSQDPSSGGNEQFF. The CDR3 DNA sequence: TGCGCCAGCAGCCAAGATCCGTCTAGCGGGGGGAATGAGCAGTTCTTC.